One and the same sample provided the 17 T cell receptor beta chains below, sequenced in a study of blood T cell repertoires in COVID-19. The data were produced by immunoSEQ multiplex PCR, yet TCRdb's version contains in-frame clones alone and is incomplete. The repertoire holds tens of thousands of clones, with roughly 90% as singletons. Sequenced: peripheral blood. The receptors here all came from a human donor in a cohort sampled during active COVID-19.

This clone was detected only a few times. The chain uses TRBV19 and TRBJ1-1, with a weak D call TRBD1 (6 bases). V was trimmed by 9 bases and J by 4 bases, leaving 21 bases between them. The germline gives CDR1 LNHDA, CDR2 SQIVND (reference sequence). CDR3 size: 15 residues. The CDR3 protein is CASSPRGARATEAFF. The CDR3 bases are TGTGCCAGCAGTCCTCGGGGGGCGCGGGCCACTGAAGCTTTCTTT.

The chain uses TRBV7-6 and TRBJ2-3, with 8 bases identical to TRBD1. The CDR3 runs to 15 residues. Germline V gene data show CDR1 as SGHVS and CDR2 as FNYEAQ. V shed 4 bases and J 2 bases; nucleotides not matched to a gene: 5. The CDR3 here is CASSSGQGATDTQYF. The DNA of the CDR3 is TGTGCCAGCAGCTCCGGACAGGGCGCCACAGATACGCAGTATTTT. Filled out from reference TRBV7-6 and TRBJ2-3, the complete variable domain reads GAGVSQSPRYKVTKRGQDVALRCDPISGHVSLYWYRQALGQGPEFLTYFNYEAQQDKSGLPNDRFSAERPEGSISTLTIQRTEQRDSAMYRCASSSGQGATDTQYFGPGTRLTVL.

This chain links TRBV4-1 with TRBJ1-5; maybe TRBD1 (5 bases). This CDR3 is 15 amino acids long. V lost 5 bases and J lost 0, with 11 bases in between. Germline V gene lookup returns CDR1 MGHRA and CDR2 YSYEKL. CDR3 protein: CASSYQGYSNQPQHF. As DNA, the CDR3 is TGCGCCAGCAGCTATCAGGGATATAGCAATCAGCCCCAGCATTTT.

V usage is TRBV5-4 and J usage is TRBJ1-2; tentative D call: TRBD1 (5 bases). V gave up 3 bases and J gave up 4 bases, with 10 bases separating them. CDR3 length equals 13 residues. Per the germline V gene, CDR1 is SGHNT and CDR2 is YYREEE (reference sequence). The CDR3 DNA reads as TGTGCCAGCAGCTGGAGACAGTCCTATGGCTACACCTTC. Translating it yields CASSWRQSYGYTF.

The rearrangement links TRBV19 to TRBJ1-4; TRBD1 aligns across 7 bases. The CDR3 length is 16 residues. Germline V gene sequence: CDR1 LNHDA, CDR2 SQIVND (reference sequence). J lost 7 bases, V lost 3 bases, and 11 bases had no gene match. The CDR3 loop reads CASSIAGSGGSEKLFF. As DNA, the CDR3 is TGTGCCAGTAGTATCGCCGGGTCAGGGGGATCTGAAAAACTGTTTTTT.

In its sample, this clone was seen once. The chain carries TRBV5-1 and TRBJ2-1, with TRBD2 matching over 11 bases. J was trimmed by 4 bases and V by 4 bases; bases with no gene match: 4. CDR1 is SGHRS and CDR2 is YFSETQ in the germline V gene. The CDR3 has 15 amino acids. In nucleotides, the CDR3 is TGCGCCAGCAGCCCCGGGACTAGCGGATACAATGAGCAGTTCTTC. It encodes CASSPGTSGYNEQFF. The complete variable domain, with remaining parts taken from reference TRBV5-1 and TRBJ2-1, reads KAGVTQTPRYLIKTRGQQVTLSCSPISGHRSVSWYQQTPGQGLQFLFEYFSETQRNKGNFPGRFSGRQFSNSRSEMNVSTLELGDSALYLCASSPGTSGYNEQFFGPGTRLTVL.

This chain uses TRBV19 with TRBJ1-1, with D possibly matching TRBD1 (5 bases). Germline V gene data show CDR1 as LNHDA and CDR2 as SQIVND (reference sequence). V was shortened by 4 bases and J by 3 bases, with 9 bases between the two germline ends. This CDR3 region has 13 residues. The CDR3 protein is CASSTGLDTEAFF. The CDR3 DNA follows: TGTGCCAGTAGTACAGGGTTGGACACTGAAGCTTTCTTT.

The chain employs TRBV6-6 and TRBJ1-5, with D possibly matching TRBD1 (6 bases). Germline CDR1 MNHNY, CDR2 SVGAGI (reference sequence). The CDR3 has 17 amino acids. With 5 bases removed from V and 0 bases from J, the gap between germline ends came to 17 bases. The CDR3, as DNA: TGTGCCAGCAGTCGTAAGTTACAGGGTTATAGCAATCAGCCCCAGCATTTT. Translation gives CASSRKLQGYSNQPQHF.

The CDR3 spells CASSSKGQGGQPQHF. CDR3 nucleotides: TGTGCCAGCAGCTCCAAGGGACAGGGCGGGCAGCCCCAGCATTTT. The rearrangement links TRBV6-2 or TRBV6-3 to TRBJ1-5; 9 bases fit TRBD1. This CDR3 spans 15 amino acids. J gave up 7 bases and V 6 bases, and 10 bases lay outside the gene matches. Germline V gives CDR1 MNHEY, CDR2 SVGEGT.

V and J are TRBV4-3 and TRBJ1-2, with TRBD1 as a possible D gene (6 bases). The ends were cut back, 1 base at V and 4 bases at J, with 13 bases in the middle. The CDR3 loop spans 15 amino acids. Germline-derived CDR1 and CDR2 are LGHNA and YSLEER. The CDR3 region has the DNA TGCGCCAGCAGCCAAGCCTCGACAGGAGTCTATGGCTACACCTTC. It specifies CASSQASTGVYGYTF.

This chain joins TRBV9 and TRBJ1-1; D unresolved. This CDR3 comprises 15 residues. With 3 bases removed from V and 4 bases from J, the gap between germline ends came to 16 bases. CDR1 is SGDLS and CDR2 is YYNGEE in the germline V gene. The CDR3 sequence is CASSAVPNPGTEAFF. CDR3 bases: TGTGCCAGCAGCGCGGTACCGAACCCCGGCACTGAAGCTTTCTTT.

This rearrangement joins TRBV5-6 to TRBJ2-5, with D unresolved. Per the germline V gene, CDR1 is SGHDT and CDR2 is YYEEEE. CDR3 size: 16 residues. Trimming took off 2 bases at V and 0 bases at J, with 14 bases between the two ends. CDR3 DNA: TGTGCCAGCAGCTTTTCCCGACAACCGTACCAAGAGACCCAGTACTTC. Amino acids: CASSFSRQPYQETQYF.

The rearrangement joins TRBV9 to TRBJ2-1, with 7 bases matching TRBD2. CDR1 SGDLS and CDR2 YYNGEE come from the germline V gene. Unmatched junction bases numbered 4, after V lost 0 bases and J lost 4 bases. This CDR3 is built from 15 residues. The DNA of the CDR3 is TGTGCCAGCAGCGTAGACGGGCGGGAGTACAATGAGCAGTTCTTC. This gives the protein CASSVDGREYNEQFF.

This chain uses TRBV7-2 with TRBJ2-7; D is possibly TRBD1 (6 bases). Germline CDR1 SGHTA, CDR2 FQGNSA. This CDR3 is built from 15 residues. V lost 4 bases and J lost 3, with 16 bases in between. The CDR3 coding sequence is TGTGCCAGCAGCTCCTGGGACACCGGATACTACGAGCAGTACTTC. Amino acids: CASSSWDTGYYEQYF.

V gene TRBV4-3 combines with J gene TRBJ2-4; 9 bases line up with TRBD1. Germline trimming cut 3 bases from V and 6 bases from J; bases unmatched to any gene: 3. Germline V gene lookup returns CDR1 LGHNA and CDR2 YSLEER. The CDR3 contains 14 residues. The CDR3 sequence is CASSHPGQGNIQYF. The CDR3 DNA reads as TGCGCCAGCAGCCACCCGGGACAGGGAAACATTCAGTACTTC.

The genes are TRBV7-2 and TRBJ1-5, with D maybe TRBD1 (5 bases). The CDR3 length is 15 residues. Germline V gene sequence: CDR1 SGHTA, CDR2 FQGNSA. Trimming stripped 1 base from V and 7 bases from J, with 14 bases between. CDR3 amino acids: CASSLGRSGVQPQHF. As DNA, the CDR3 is TGTGCCAGCAGCTTAGGTAGATCGGGGGTGCAGCCCCAGCATTTT.

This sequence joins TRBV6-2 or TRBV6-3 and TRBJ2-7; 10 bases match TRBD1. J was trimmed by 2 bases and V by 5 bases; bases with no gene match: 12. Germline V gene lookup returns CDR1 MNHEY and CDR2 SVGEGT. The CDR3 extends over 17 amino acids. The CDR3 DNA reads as TGTGCCAGCAGTACGAGAAAGGGGACAGGGGTCCCCTACGAGCAGTACTTC. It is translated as CASSTRKGTGVPYEQYF.